A single sample is the source of the 19 T cell receptor beta chains below, sequenced in a study of somatic mutations in cytotoxic T cells in rheumatoid arthritis. Data came from immunoSEQ multiplex PCR; TCRdb stores just in-frame clones and leaves some out. The data show roughly 30,000 clones, more than 75% seen once. Source material: CD8+ T cells sorted from blood. The receptors derive from an adult with rheumatoid arthritis.

Written as DNA, the CDR3 is TGTGCCAGTAGGACGAAGATAGGGGCTGGCGGGAGGGCGGGGGATGAGCAGTTCTTC. It encodes CASRTKIGAGGRAGDEQFF. This sequence joins TRBV19 and TRBJ2-1; 9 bases are shared with TRBD2. V gave up 6 bases and J gave up 8 bases; unmatched junction bases: 23. The CDR3 sequence is 19 residues long. Germline assignment: CDR1 LNHDA and CDR2 SQIVND (reference sequence).

The chain recombines TRBV28 with TRBJ1-3, with D unresolved. The CDR3 runs to 14 residues. V lost 5 bases and J 3 bases, leaving 11 bases between the germline ends. The germline CDR1 and CDR2 sequences are MDHEN and SYDVKM. CDR3 DNA sequence: TGTGCCAGCAGTCGTCTTGGGTTTGGAAACACCATATATTTT. Protein: CASSRLGFGNTIYF.

The rearrangement links TRBV7-8 to TRBJ1-4; D uncertain. V lost 1 base and J 11 bases, leaving 20 bases between the germline ends. Germline V CDR1 and CDR2: SGHVS, FQNEAQ. The CDR3 is made up of 16 amino acids. The CDR3 region has the DNA TGTGCCAGCAGCTTAGATAACCGTGACACCCGAGGGAAACTGTTTTTT. This codes for CASSLDNRDTRGKLFF.

V gene TRBV7-8 combines with J gene TRBJ1-3; weak D call: TRBD1 (5 bases). Trimming removed 5 bases at V and 1 base at J, with 9 bases between. CDR1 is SGHVS, CDR2 FQNEAQ, per germline. The CDR3 runs 14 residues. The CDR3 protein is CASSATGSGNTIYF. In DNA form, the CDR3 reads TGTGCCAGCAGCGCCACAGGATCTGGAAACACCATATATTTT.

The chain links TRBV11-3 to TRBJ2-7; 9 bases are shared with TRBD2. The CDR3 is made up of 16 amino acids. The V gene end was trimmed by 4 bases and the J gene end by 2 bases; junction bases not matched to a gene: 9. The germline V gene has CDR1 SGHNT and CDR2 YENEEA. The CDR3 is CASSSVKAGGPYEQYF. The DNA of the CDR3 is TGTGCCAGCAGCTCGGTGAAAGCGGGAGGTCCCTACGAGCAGTACTTC.

This chain links TRBV7-8 with TRBJ1-5; possibly TRBD1 for D (6 bases). The germline V gene has CDR1 SGHVS and CDR2 FQNEAQ. This CDR3 contains 13 residues. V shed 1 base and J shed 5 bases, with 6 bases lying between them. The CDR3 spells CASSLGTDQPQHF. Here the CDR3 DNA reads TGTGCCAGCAGCTTAGGGACAGATCAGCCCCAGCATTTT.

The V call is TRBV7-3, the J call TRBJ1-1; D call uncertain. The length of the CDR3 is 15 residues. Germline CDR1 is SGHTA and CDR2 is FQGTGA. V lost 2 bases and J 0 bases, leaving 10 bases between the germline ends. CDR3 region: CASSLEAEMNTEAFF. The CDR3, as DNA: TGTGCCAGCAGCTTAGAGGCGGAGATGAACACTGAAGCTTTCTTT.

V gene TRBV2 combines with J gene TRBJ2-1; 15 nucleotides match TRBD2. Germline V gene lookup returns CDR1 SNHLY and CDR2 FYNNEI. V shed 7 bases, J shed 6 bases, and the junction held 7 bases outside the gene matches. The CDR3 spans 16 residues. Written as DNA, the CDR3 is TGTGCCAGCACCCCCCCGGGACTAGCGGGGGGCAATGAGCAGTTCTTC. Its translation: CASTPPGLAGGNEQFF.

This clone was seen just once. The rearrangement joins TRBV2 to TRBJ2-1; 7 bases are a match to TRBD1. Germline CDR1 reads SNHLY; CDR2 reads FYNNEI. CDR3 length equals 13 residues. With 3 bases clipped from V and 6 bases from J, the junction kept 2 bases outside the gene matches. Written as DNA, the CDR3 is TGTGCCAGCAGTGACCGACAGGGCAATGAGCAGTTCTTC. Translated: CASSDRQGNEQFF.

The V gene is TRBV7-9, the J gene TRBJ2-2; possible D gene TRBD1, 5 bases. The CDR3 is 14 residues long. CDR1 is SEHNR, CDR2 FQNEAQ, per germline (reference sequence). V was clipped by 10 bases and J by 6 bases, with 18 bases between them. CDR3 nucleotides: TGTGCCACCAACGGCCTGGCCAGGGCCGGGGAGCTGTTTTTT. Translating gives CATNGLARAGELFF.

This clone has just a few counts. This chain links TRBV7-9 with TRBJ1-5; 9 nucleotides align to TRBD1. With V trimmed by 1 base and J by 11 bases, 3 bases remained unmatched. From germline, CDR1 is SEHNR and CDR2 FQNEAQ (reference sequence). The CDR3 extends over 13 amino acids. The CDR3 loop is CASSLGGQGSQHF. The CDR3 DNA is TGTGCCAGCAGCTTAGGGGGACAGGGATCCCAGCATTTT.

The chain has TRBV30 and TRBJ1-5, with TRBD1 identical over 7 bases. Per germline, CDR1 GTSNPN and CDR2 SVGIG (reference sequence). The CDR3 extends over 16 amino acids. The V segment lost 6 bases and the J segment 1 base; nucleotides outside the gene matches: 12. The CDR3 DNA is TGTGCCTGCTATCACCAGGGGGGGCGAAGCAATCAGCCCCAGCATTTT. It codes for CACYHQGGRSNQPQHF.

The J gene is TRBJ2-1, the V gene TRBV7-9; D not certain. Trimming left V 2 bases short and J 9 bases short, with 8 bases between. This CDR3 region has 12 residues. The germline gives CDR1 SEHNR, CDR2 FQNEAQ (reference sequence). DNA for the CDR3: TGTGCCAGCAGCTTAATGGTGAGTGAGCAGTTCTTC. It specifies CASSLMVSEQFF.

This sequence joins TRBV27 and TRBJ1-1; D is uncertain. The CDR3 has 10 amino acids. Looked up from germline, CDR1 is MNHEY and CDR2 is SMNVEV (reference sequence). Between the trimmed V and J ends, which lost 3 bases and 8 bases, there was a span of 4 bases. CDR3 loop: CASSFTEAFF. CDR3 DNA sequence: TGTGCCAGCAGTTTCACCGAAGCTTTCTTT.

J is TRBJ2-3 and V is TRBV5-1; 7 nucleotides line up with TRBD2. The CDR3 extends over 15 amino acids. Germline CDR1 reads SGHRS; CDR2 reads YFSETQ. J was trimmed by 4 bases and V by 4 bases; bases with no gene match: 9. The CDR3 protein is CASSPGERDSDTQYF. CDR3 DNA sequence: TGCGCCAGCAGCCCGGGGGAGCGGGACTCAGATACGCAGTATTTT.

The chain couples TRBV9 to TRBJ1-4; D gene ambiguous. The germline V and J ends were trimmed by 1 base and 5 bases, with 12 bases remaining between them. Germline CDR1 SGDLS, CDR2 YYNGEE. This CDR3 region has 15 residues. The CDR3 sequence is CASSVNSSPNEKLFF. CDR3 in DNA: TGTGCCAGCAGCGTAAATTCGAGCCCCAATGAAAAACTGTTTTTT.

The V call is TRBV6-5, the J call TRBJ2-7; D is unclear. V was clipped by 0 bases and J by 2 bases, with 11 bases between them. Germline V gene lookup returns CDR1 MNHEY and CDR2 SVGAGI. The CDR3 covers 15 residues. As DNA, the CDR3 is TGTGCCAGCAGTTACTCGCTACGCCTCACCTACGAGCAGTACTTC. Protein sequence: CASSYSLRLTYEQYF.

The rearrangement joins TRBV10-2 to TRBJ2-7, with 7 bases matching TRBD1. This CDR3 is built from 14 residues. Germline loops: CDR1 WSHSY, CDR2 SAAADI. V lost 8 bases, J lost 1 base, and 8 bases stayed unmatched. CDR3 sequence reads: CASLGTVSSYEQYF. CDR3 bases: TGCGCCAGCCTAGGGACAGTATCTTCCTACGAGCAGTACTTC.

This rearrangement joins TRBV6-5 to TRBJ2-7; 8 bases fit TRBD1. The CDR3 spans 14 residues. V was pared by 2 bases and J by 4 bases, with 4 bases of the junction left unmatched. The germline V gene has CDR1 MNHEY and CDR2 SVGAGI. The CDR3 loop reads CASSYRQGAYEQYF. The CDR3 DNA reads TGTGCCAGCAGTTACCGGCAGGGGGCGTACGAGCAGTACTTC.